The 31 T cell receptor beta chains below all came from one sample that was sequenced in a study of T cell clonality in common variable immunodeficiency. Sequencing was performed with immunoSEQ multiplex PCR; in TCRdb, only in-frame clones are kept and a portion is missing. This sample has under 50,000 clones and no singletons, with around 2.1% in the ten largest. The sequenced material came from peripheral blood mononuclear cells. The origin of the receptors is a person aged 18 to 70 in good health.

The sample holds many counts of this clone. The CDR3 is cut off 3 residues early in the read; its end comes from the germline J gene. The chain recombines TRBV10-3 with TRBJ1-1; the match to TRBD1 covers 8 bases. Trimming cost V 10 bases and J 6 bases; bases outside gene matches: 10. The CDR3 is made up of 13 amino acids. Germline CDR1 is ENHRY and CDR2 is SYGVKD. The sequenced part of the CDR3 DNA is TGTGCCACCGCCTTGGACAGGGACGCTGAA. As protein: CATALDRDAE. The full CDR3 protein is CATALDRDAEAFF.

This clone was detected ten times or more. The read terminates 3 residues before the CDR3 end, so the remaining end is supplied by the germline J gene. V usage is TRBV5-1 and J usage is TRBJ1-4, with 10 bases identical to TRBD1. This CDR3 is 15 amino acids long. Germline V gene sequence: CDR1 SGHRS, CDR2 YFSETQ. The V segment lost 0 bases and the J segment 7 bases; nucleotides outside the gene matches: 3. CDR3 residues: CASSLEGTGVEKLFF. CDR3 DNA, as far as it was read: TGCGCCAGCAGCTTGGAGGGGACAGGGGTTGAAAAA. The complete variable domain, with remaining parts taken from reference TRBV5-1 and TRBJ1-4, reads KAGVTQTPRYLIKTRGQQVTLSCSPISGHRSVSWYQQTPGQGLQFLFEYFSETQRNKGNFPGRFSGRQFSNSRSEMNVSTLELGDSALYLCASSLEGTGVEKLFFGSGTQLSVL.

Notes on this clone: The CDR3 end falls 3 residues outside the read, so it is completed with the germline J gene. The chain recombines TRBV7-6 with TRBJ2-2; D might be TRBD1 (5 bases). CDR1 and CDR2 (germline): SGHVS, FNYEAQ. This CDR3 is built from 15 residues. CDR3 amino acids: CASSLVQGGNEKLFF. Incomplete CDR3 DNA: TGTGCCAGCAGCTTAGTGCAGGGCGGTAATGAAAAG.

Ten or more counts support this clone. Sequencing ends 3 residues short of the CDR3 end; the germline J gene provides the rest. The chain couples TRBV30 to TRBJ2-5; TRBD1 might be the D (7 bases). The V gene lost 2 bases and the J gene lost 5 bases, with 15 bases spanning the gap. This CDR3 is built from 14 residues. The germline V gene encodes CDR1 GTSNPN and CDR2 SVGIG (reference sequence). The part of the CDR3 DNA that was read is TGTGCCTGGAGTCAACAGGGGAGGCTGGAGACC. It specifies CAWSQQGRLET. The whole CDR3 sequence reads CAWSQQGRLETQYF.

This clone has ten or more counts. The read terminates 3 residues before the CDR3 end, so the remaining end is supplied by the germline J gene. The chain carries TRBV7-3 and TRBJ2-5, with 9 nucleotides matching TRBD1. The V gene end was trimmed by 4 bases and the J gene end by 5 bases; junction bases not matched to a gene: 5. The CDR3 loop spans 14 amino acids. CDR1 and CDR2 from the germline V gene are SGHTA and FQGTGA. CDR3 DNA, as far as it was read: TGTGCCAGCAGCTCAGGACAGGGGACCGAGACC. Its protein product is CASSSGQGTET. In full, the CDR3 is CASSSGQGTETQYF.

This clone has at least ten counts. Read sequence stops 3 residues before the CDR3 end, and the germline J gene provides the missing end. This chain uses TRBV9 with TRBJ2-1, with D hard to call. Germline V gene sequence: CDR1 SGDLS, CDR2 YYNGEE. V was pared by 0 bases and J by 0 bases, with 4 bases between. The CDR3 is made up of 14 amino acids. This chain's CDR3 is CASSVDSSYNEQFF. CDR3 bases read: TGTGCCAGCAGCGTAGACTCCTCCTACAATGAG.

This clone was seen many times. The read ends 3 residues shy of where the CDR3 ends; the end is completed using the germline J gene. The chain couples TRBV28 to TRBJ2-3; D might be TRBD2 (5 bases). CDR3 length: 12 amino acids. V was trimmed by 8 bases and J by 1 base, leaving 7 bases between them. CDR1 and CDR2 (germline): MDHEN, SYDVKM. The CDR3 reads CASQEGTDTQYF. The part of the CDR3 DNA that was read is TGTGCCAGCCAGGAGGGCACAGATACG.

This clone appeared many times. The CDR3 end falls 3 residues outside the read, so it is completed with the germline J gene. The chain recombines TRBV18 with TRBJ2-1; TRBD1 is a possible D gene (6 bases). This CDR3 has 14 residues. In germline, CDR1 is KGHSH, CDR2 LQKENI. Trimming removed 4 bases at V and 6 bases at J, with 13 bases between. The sequenced CDR3 bases are TGTGCCAGCTCACTTGATCAGGGGATCAATGAG. It specifies CASSLDQGINE. The complete CDR3 reads CASSLDQGINEQFF. The full variable domain, its missing parts supplied by reference TRBV18 and TRBJ2-1, is NAGVMQNPRHLVRRRGQEARLRCSPMKGHSHVYWYRQLPEEGLKFMVYLQKENIIDESGMPKERFSAEFPKEGPSILRIQQVVRGDSAAYFCASSLDQGINEQFFGPGTRLTVL.

Concerning this clone itself: The germline gene is not matched at one end of the junction; a read error may be the cause. The DNA ends 3 residues before the CDR3 does, and the rest of the CDR3 is filled in from the germline J gene. This chain joins TRBV5-5 and TRBJ2-1, with a weak D call TRBD2 (6 bases). CDR1 and CDR2 (germline): SGHKS, YYEKEE (reference sequence). The CDR3 length is 15 residues. Incomplete CDR3 DNA: TGTGCCAGCAGCTATGGGGGGTCCTCCTACGATGAG. Amino acids: CASSYGGSSYDE. The complete CDR3 sequence is CASSYGGSSYDEQFF.

This clone was picked up many times. The CDR3 end falls 3 residues outside the read, so it is completed with the germline J gene. The rearrangement links TRBV20-1 to TRBJ2-3; D may be TRBD2 (6 bases). The CDR3 is 13 amino acids. Germline CDR1 reads DFQATT; CDR2 reads SNEGSKA (reference sequence). Trimming stripped 3 bases from V and 1 base from J, with 8 bases between. The CDR3 loop reads CSARWRGTDTQYF. The part of the CDR3 DNA that was read is TGCAGTGCTAGGTGGAGGGGCACAGATACG.

As concerns this clone: The read ends 3 residues shy of where the CDR3 ends; the end is completed using the germline J gene. This chain joins TRBV19 and TRBJ2-3; TRBD1 is a possible D gene (6 bases). The V gene's germline CDR1 is LNHDA and CDR2 SQIVND (reference sequence). The CDR3 runs to 14 residues. The chain's CDR3 is CASSLQGNNQPQYF. The covered CDR3 bases are TGTGCCAGTAGTTTACAGGGAAACAATCAGCCG.

This clone occurred many times. The CDR3 end is not reached by the read, which stops 3 residues before it; the germline J gene fills it in. V and J are TRBV19 and TRBJ2-7; 11 bases match TRBD1. The ends lost 4 bases at V and 1 base at J; junction bases unmatched: 3. CDR1 and CDR2 (germline): LNHDA, SQIVND (reference sequence). CDR3 length: 15 residues. CDR3 loop: CASSRTGGESYEQYF. CDR3 bases read: TGTGCCAGTAGTAGGACAGGGGGCGAATCCTACGAG. The entire variable domain, with the rest obtained from reference TRBV19 and TRBJ2-7, is as follows: DGGITQSPKYLFRKEGQNVTLSCEQNLNHDAMYWYRQDPGQGLRLIYYSQIVNDFQKGDIAEGYSVSREKKESFPLTVTSAQKNPTAFYLCASSRTGGESYEQYFGPGTRLTVT.

This clone was observed many times. The sequence runs out 3 residues before the end of the CDR3; the remainder is reconstructed from the germline J gene. In the same sample, other DNA sequences code for this CDR3. V usage is TRBV20-1 and J usage is TRBJ2-3; D remains unclear. The CDR3 is 10 amino acids. Germline CDR1 DFQATT, CDR2 SNEGSKA (reference sequence). Trimming took 3 bases from V and 6 from J, leaving 4 bases between them. The CDR3: CSASQDTQYF. Partial CDR3 DNA: TGCAGTGCTAGCCAGGATACG.

This clone was counted many times. Sequencing ends 3 residues short of the CDR3 end; the germline J gene provides the rest. The gene calls are TRBV5-1 and TRBJ1-1; D perhaps matches TRBD1 (6 bases). The V and J ends lost 1 base and 4 bases respectively, with 17 bases between them. CDR1 is SGHRS, CDR2 YFSETQ, per germline. CDR3 length: 16 amino acids. The CDR3 protein is CASSLSTGLSSTEAFF. The covered CDR3 bases are TGCGCCAGCAGCTTGAGTACAGGGCTGTCCTCCACTGAA.

This clone was observed many times. The DNA ends 3 residues before the CDR3 does, and the rest of the CDR3 is filled in from the germline J gene. This rearrangement joins TRBV19 to TRBJ2-2; 7 positions match TRBD1. Germline V CDR1 and CDR2: LNHDA, SQIVND (reference sequence). Losses at the gene ends were 3 bases for V and 4 bases for J; bases not matched to a gene: 2. The CDR3 is 14 residues long. Partial CDR3 DNA: TGTGCCAGTAGTATTTACAGGGGCACCGGGGAG. It encodes CASSIYRGTGE. The CDR3, in full, reads CASSIYRGTGELFF. The full variable domain, rest sourced from reference TRBV19 and TRBJ2-2, is DGGITQSPKYLFRKEGQNVTLSCEQNLNHDAMYWYRQDPGQGLRLIYYSQIVNDFQKGDIAEGYSVSREKKESFPLTVTSAQKNPTAFYLCASSIYRGTGELFFGEGSRLTVL.

In this sample, this clone turned up many times. The CDR3 end lies 3 residues beyond the end of the read and is filled in from the germline J gene. The V call is TRBV5-4, the J call TRBJ2-3; D may be TRBD2 (6 bases). Germline CDR1 is SGHNT and CDR2 is YYREEE (reference sequence). CDR3 length equals 14 residues. Trimming took off 2 bases at V and 4 bases at J, with 11 bases between the two ends. Incomplete CDR3 DNA: TGTGCCAGCAGCTTCAGAAGACTAGCAGATACG. Residues: CASSFRRLADT. In full, the CDR3 reads CASSFRRLADTQYF.

This clone occurred a few times. The read stops 3 residues short of the end of the CDR3; the missing end is completed from the germline J gene. This rearrangement joins TRBV7-8 to TRBJ1-4, with D possibly TRBD1 on 5 matching bases. CDR3 length: 16 amino acids. Germline CDR1 is SGHVS and CDR2 is FQNEAQ. The CDR3 sequence: CASSSPLGFGANVLFF. Incomplete CDR3 DNA: TGTGCCAGCAGCTCCCCCTTGGGGTTTGGGGCCAACGTA.

In its sample, this clone was seen a few times. The CDR3 goes on 3 residues after the read ends, and that part is filled in from the germline J gene. The rearrangement links TRBV18 to TRBJ1-2; D remains unclear. CDR3 length equals 14 residues. Per germline, CDR1 KGHSH and CDR2 LQKENI. The sequenced CDR3 bases are TGTGCCAGCTCACCCGTAGAGTCCACCGGTGAC. Residues: CASSPVESTGD. The whole CDR3 sequence is CASSPVESTGDYTF.

This clone was observed many times. The CDR3 extends 3 residues past the end of the read, so its final part is completed from the germline J gene. The sample has other DNA sequences that encode this CDR3 too. The rearrangement joins TRBV5-1 to TRBJ2-1; 10 bases map to TRBD2. Germline-derived CDR1 and CDR2 are SGHRS and YFSETQ. The CDR3 is 14 amino acids. Germline trimming cut 4 bases from V and 6 bases from J; bases unmatched to any gene: 4. CDR3 DNA (partial): TGCGCCAGCAGCCGGACTAGCGGAAGCAATGAG. As protein: CASSRTSGSNE. The whole CDR3 sequence is CASSRTSGSNEQFF. Drawing the rest from reference TRBV5-1 and TRBJ2-1, the complete variable domain is KAGVTQTPRYLIKTRGQQVTLSCSPISGHRSVSWYQQTPGQGLQFLFEYFSETQRNKGNFPGRFSGRQFSNSRSEMNVSTLELGDSALYLCASSRTSGSNEQFFGPGTRLTVL.

Many counts were recorded for this clone. The read ends 3 residues before the CDR3 terminus; that terminus is restored from the germline J gene. The rearrangement links TRBV30 to TRBJ2-7; 7 nucleotides match TRBD1. The CDR3 loop spans 13 amino acids. The germline gives CDR1 GTSNPN, CDR2 SVGIG (reference sequence). V lost 3 bases to trimming and J lost 2 bases; unmatched junction nucleotides: 4. The sequenced part of the CDR3 DNA is TGTGCCTGGAGGGGACAGAACCCCTACGAG. Amino acids: CAWRGQNPYE. The entire CDR3 is CAWRGQNPYEQYF.

This clone was detected many times. The CDR3 end lies 3 residues beyond the end of the read and is filled in from the germline J gene. The J gene is TRBJ1-1, the V gene TRBV19; 7 nucleotides match TRBD1. V trimming: 6 bases; J trimming: 1 base; junction bases outside the gene matches: 8. The CDR3 has 15 residues. Germline V gives CDR1 LNHDA, CDR2 SQIVND (reference sequence). The chain's CDR3 is CASRKTGWGNTEAFF. The covered CDR3 bases are TGTGCCAGTAGAAAGACAGGGTGGGGGAACACTGAA.

This clone was recorded at least ten times. The germline gene is not matched at one end of the junction; a read error may be the cause. The read ends 3 residues shy of where the CDR3 ends; the end is completed using the germline J gene. The J gene is TRBJ1-6, the V gene TRBV4-2, with 7 bases identical to TRBD1. CDR3 length: 17 residues. From germline, CDR1 is LGHNA and CDR2 YNFKEQ. The CDR3 reads CASSQDHRGSYNSPLHF. Partial CDR3 DNA: TGCGCCAGCAGCCAAGATCACAGGGGATCCTATAATTCACCC.

This clone was counted many times. The read terminates 3 residues before the CDR3 end, so the remaining end is supplied by the germline J gene. The gene calls are TRBV7-8 and TRBJ1-4, with D perhaps TRBD1 (6 bases). Trimming removed 2 bases from V and 4 bases from J, with 14 bases in between. This CDR3 contains 16 residues. Germline V CDR1 and CDR2: SGHVS, FQNEAQ. CDR3 DNA (partial): TGTGCCAGCAGCTTAATAGCCGGGACACTTAATGAAAAA. Translated: CASSLIAGTLNEK. The CDR3 as a whole reads CASSLIAGTLNEKLFF.

There are many counts of this clone. The read halts 3 residues ahead of the CDR3 end, with the missing end drawn from the germline J gene. V gene TRBV20-1 combines with J gene TRBJ2-7; TRBD2 is a possible D gene (7 bases). The CDR3 has 15 residues. V was shortened by 0 bases and J by 2 bases, with 14 bases between the two germline ends. Germline CDR1 DFQATT, CDR2 SNEGSKA (reference sequence). The chain's CDR3 is CSARDEGGGPYEQYF. The covered CDR3 bases are TGCAGTGCTAGAGATGAGGGGGGGGGCCCCTACGAG.

This clone was observed at least ten times. Read sequence stops 3 residues before the CDR3 end, and the germline J gene provides the missing end. This chain links TRBV12-3 or TRBV12-4 with TRBJ2-2; possible D gene TRBD1, 6 bases. Trimming removed 5 bases at V and 1 base at J, with 11 bases between. This CDR3 has 15 amino acids. The covered CDR3 bases are TGTGCCAGCAGTAAAACGGGACAGAACACCGGGGAG. It yields the protein CASSKTGQNTGE. The complete CDR3 protein is CASSKTGQNTGELFF.

This clone was found many times. The sequence runs out 3 residues before the end of the CDR3; the remainder is reconstructed from the germline J gene. The chain is built from TRBV11-2 and TRBJ2-3; D uncertain. Between the trimmed V and J ends, which lost 6 bases and 5 bases, there was a span of 6 bases. Germline values: CDR1 SGHAT, CDR2 FQNNGV. The CDR3 length is 11 residues. The CDR3 is CASRFGDTQYF. CDR3 DNA, as far as it was read: TGTGCCAGCAGATTCGGAGATACG.

This clone came up many times. The CDR3 end is not reached by the read, which stops 3 residues before it; the germline J gene fills it in. V is TRBV19 and J is TRBJ2-5, with D unresolved. CDR1 is LNHDA, CDR2 SQIVND, per germline (reference sequence). V was pared by 0 bases and J by 6 bases, with 20 bases between. There are 17 residues in the CDR3. The CDR3 bases that were read are TGTGCCAGTAGTATAGATTCCGCGAGTGTACCCCTAAAGACC. This translates into CASSIDSASVPLKT. From start to end, the CDR3 is CASSIDSASVPLKTQYF.

Ten or more counts support this clone. Coverage ceases 3 residues before the CDR3 finishes, and the germline J gene fills in the end. The rearrangement links TRBV20-1 to TRBJ2-7; the match to TRBD1 covers 9 bases. There are 14 residues in the CDR3. V gave up 5 bases and J gave up 0 bases; unmatched junction bases: 5. Germline V gives CDR1 DFQATT, CDR2 SNEGSKA (reference sequence). The part of the CDR3 DNA that was read is TGCAGTGCTCTCGGGACAGGGAGCTCCTACGAG. This codes for CSALGTGSSYE. The CDR3 as a whole reads CSALGTGSSYEQYF.

This clone was found many times. The part of the CDR3 DNA that was read is TGTGCCAGCAGCCCCCGGACAGGGGATGGC. It specifies CASSPRTGDG. The entire CDR3 protein reads CASSPRTGDGYTF. The chain is built from TRBV14 and TRBJ1-2, with 9 bases that match TRBD1. The read is 3 residues too short to cover the CDR3 end, so that end is filled in from the germline J gene. The CDR3 is 13 residues long. Losses at the gene ends were 4 bases for V and 6 bases for J; bases not matched to a gene: 3. CDR1 is SGHDN and CDR2 is FVKESK in the germline V gene.

This clone was observed many times. The read halts 3 residues ahead of the CDR3 end, with the missing end drawn from the germline J gene. The V gene is TRBV2, the J gene TRBJ2-2, with no clear D. Germline V lookup: CDR1 SNHLY, CDR2 FYNNEI. Between the trimmed V and J ends, which lost 3 bases and 5 bases, there was a span of 7 bases. The CDR3 consists of 13 residues. CDR3 sequence reads: CASSDFYTGELFF. The sequenced CDR3 bases are TGTGCCAGCAGTGACTTCTATACCGGGGAG.

This clone has at least ten counts. The CDR3 end lies 3 residues beyond the end of the read and is filled in from the germline J gene. The rearrangement joins TRBV20-1 to TRBJ1-3, with 8 bases matching TRBD1. V lost 6 bases to trimming and J lost 3 bases; unmatched junction nucleotides: 7. Germline loops: CDR1 DFQATT, CDR2 SNEGSKA (reference sequence). This CDR3 contains 14 residues. This CDR3 reads CSATQGAGGNTIYF. Partial CDR3 DNA: TGCAGTGCCACCCAGGGGGCGGGTGGAAACACC.